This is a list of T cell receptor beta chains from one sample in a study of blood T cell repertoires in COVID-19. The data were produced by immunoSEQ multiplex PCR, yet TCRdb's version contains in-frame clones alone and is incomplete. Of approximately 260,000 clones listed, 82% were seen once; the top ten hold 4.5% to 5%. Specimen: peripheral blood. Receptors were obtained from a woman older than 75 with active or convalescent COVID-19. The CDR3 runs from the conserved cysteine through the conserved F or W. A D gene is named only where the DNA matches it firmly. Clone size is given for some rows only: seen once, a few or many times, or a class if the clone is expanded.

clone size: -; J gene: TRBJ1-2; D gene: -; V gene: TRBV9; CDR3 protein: CASSVARYGYTF; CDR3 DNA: TGTGCCAGCAGCGTAGCCCGGTATGGCTACACCTTC
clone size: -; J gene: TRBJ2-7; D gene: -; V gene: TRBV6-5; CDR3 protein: CASRRTQRPNEQYF; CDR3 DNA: TGTGCCAGCAGGCGGACTCAGAGGCCAAACGAGCAGTACTTC
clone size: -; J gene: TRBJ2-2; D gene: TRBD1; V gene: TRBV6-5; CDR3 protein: CASGDRVWIGELFF; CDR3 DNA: TGTGCCAGCGGGGACAGGGTATGGATCGGGGAGCTGTTTTTT
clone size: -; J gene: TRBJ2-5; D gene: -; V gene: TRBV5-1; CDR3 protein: CASSLEGGRIETQYF; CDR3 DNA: TGCGCCAGCAGCTTGGAGGGGGGGCGGATAGAGACCCAGTACTTC
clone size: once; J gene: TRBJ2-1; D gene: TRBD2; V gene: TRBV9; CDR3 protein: CASSTIAGRGYNEQFF; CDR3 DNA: TGTGCCAGCAGCACCATAGCGGGACGGGGATACAATGAGCAGTTCTTC
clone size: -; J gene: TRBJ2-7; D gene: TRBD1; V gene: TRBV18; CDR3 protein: CASSPTGGPSEQYF; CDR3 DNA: TGTGCCAGCTCACCAACAGGGGGCCCATCCGAGCAGTACTTC
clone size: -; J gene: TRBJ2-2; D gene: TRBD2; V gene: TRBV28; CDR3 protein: CASDTSGRAGTGELFF; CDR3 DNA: TGTGCCAGCGACACTAGCGGGAGGGCCGGCACCGGGGAGCTGTTTTTT
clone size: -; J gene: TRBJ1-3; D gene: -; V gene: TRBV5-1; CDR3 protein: CASSQGGGNTIYF; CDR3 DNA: TGCGCCAGCAGCCAGGGAGGGGGAAACACCATATATTTT
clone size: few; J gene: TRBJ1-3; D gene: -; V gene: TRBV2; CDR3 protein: CASSEQIPGTGNTIYF; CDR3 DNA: TGTGCCAGCAGTGAACAGATCCCTGGCACTGGAAACACCATATATTTT
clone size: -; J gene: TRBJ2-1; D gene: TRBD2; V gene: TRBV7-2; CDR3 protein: CASSLRTSGINEQFF; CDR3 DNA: TGTGCCAGCAGCTTAAGGACTAGCGGGATCAATGAGCAGTTCTTC
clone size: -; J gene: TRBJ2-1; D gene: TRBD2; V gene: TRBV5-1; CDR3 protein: CASSLASGLSEQFF; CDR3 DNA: TGCGCCAGCAGCTTGGCTAGCGGTTTGAGTGAGCAGTTCTTC
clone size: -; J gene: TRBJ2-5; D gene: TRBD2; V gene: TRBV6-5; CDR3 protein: CASSPGTKHQETQYF; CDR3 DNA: TGTGCCAGCAGTCCCGGGACTAAACATCAAGAGACCCAGTACTTC
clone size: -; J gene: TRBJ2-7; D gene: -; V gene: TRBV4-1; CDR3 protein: CASSQIPGPRYEQYF; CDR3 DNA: TGCGCCAGCAGCCAAATACCGGGTCCGAGGTACGAGCAGTACTTC
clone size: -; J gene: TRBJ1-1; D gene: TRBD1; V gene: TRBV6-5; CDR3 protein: CASNGQGREAFF; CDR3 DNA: TGTGCCAGCAACGGACAGGGCCGTGAAGCTTTCTTT
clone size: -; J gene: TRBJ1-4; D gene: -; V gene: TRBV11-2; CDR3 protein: CASSPRLGSRNEKLFF; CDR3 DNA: TGTGCCAGCAGCCCCCGGTTGGGGAGCCGGAATGAAAAACTGTTTTTT
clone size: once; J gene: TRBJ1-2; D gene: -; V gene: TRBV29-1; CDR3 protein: CSVEDPSGKHGYTF; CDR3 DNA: TGCAGCGTTGAAGATCCATCCGGGAAGCATGGCTACACCTTC
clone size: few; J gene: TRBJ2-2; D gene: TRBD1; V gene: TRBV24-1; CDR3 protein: CATSDRTGGRTGELFF; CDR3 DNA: TGTGCCACCAGTGATCGGACAGGGGGGAGGACCGGGGAGCTGTTTTTT
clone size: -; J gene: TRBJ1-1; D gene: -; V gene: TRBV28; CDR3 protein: CASSTNPGSGGEAFF; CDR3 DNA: TGTGCCAGCAGTACGAACCCAGGGTCGGGGGGTGAAGCTTTCTTT
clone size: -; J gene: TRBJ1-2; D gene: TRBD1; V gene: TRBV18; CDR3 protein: CASSPPDRGDYGYTF; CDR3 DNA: TGTGCCAGCTCACCCCCGGACAGGGGAGACTATGGCTACACCTTC
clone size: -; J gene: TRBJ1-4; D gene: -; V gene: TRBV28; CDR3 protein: CASSLSLASQEKLFF; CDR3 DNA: TGTGCCAGCAGTTTATCGTTGGCTTCCCAGGAAAAACTGTTTTTT
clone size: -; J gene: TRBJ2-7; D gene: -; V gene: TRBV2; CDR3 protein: CASSADLAETYEQYF; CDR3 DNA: TGTGCCAGCAGTGCCGACTTAGCGGAGACCTACGAGCAGTACTTC
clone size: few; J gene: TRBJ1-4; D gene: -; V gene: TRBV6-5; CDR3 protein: CASIREPKEKLFF; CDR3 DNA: TGTGCCAGTATCAGGGAACCTAAGGAAAAACTGTTTTTT
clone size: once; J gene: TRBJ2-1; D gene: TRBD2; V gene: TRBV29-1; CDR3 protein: CSVESGGARNEQFF; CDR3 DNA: TGCAGCGTTGAATCGGGGGGGGCCCGGAATGAGCAGTTCTTC
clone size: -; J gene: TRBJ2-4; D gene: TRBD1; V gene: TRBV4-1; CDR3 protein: CASSQVGTGAKNIQYF; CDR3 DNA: TGCGCCAGCAGCCAAGTCGGGACAGGAGCCAAAAACATTCAGTACTTC
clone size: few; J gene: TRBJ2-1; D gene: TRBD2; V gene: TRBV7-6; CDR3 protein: CASTQRLAGRNEQFF; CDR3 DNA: TGTGCCAGCACCCAAAGGCTAGCGGGCAGGAATGAGCAGTTCTTC
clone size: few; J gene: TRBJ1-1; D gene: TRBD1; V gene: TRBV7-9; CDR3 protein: CASSSPGTGITEAFF; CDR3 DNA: TGTGCCAGCAGCTCGCCCGGGACAGGGATTACTGAAGCTTTCTTT
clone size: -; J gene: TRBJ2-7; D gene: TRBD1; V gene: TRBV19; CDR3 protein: CASSHRGLSYEQYF; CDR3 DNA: TGTGCCAGTAGCCACAGGGGCCTCTCCTACGAGCAGTACTTC
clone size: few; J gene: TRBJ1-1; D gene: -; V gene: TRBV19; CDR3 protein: CASTGSGTEAFF; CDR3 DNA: TGTGCCAGTACCGGGTCGGGGACTGAAGCTTTCTTT
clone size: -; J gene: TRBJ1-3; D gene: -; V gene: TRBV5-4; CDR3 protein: CASSAGGASGNTIYF; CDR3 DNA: TGTGCCAGCAGCGCCGGGGGGGCCTCTGGAAACACCATATATTTT
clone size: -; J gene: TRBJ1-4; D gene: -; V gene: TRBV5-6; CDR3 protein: CASSLSLVSGELFF; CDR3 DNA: TGTGCCAGCAGCTTGTCGCTTGTGTCGGGGGAACTGTTTTTT
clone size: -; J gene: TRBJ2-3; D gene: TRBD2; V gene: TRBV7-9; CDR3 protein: CASNTGTSGIGSDTQYF; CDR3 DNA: TGTGCCAGCAATACCGGGACTAGCGGGATCGGTTCCGATACGCAGTATTTT
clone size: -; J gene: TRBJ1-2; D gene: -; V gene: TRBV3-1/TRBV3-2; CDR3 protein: CASSQGVRGDGYTF; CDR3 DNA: TGTGCCAGCAGCCAAGGGGTCCGGGGGGATGGCTACACCTTC
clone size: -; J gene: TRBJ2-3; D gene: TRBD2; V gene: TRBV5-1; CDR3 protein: CASSLAGGSTDTQYF; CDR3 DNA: TGCGCCAGCAGCCTAGCGGGGGGGAGCACAGATACGCAGTATTTT
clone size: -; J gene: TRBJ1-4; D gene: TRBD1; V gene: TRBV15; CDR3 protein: CATSKRGQDNEKLFF; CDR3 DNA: TGTGCCACCAGCAAAAGGGGGCAGGATAATGAAAAACTGTTTTTT
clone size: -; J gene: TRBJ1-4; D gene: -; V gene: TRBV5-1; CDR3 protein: CASSLRGLYEKLFF; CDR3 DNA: TGCGCCAGCAGCTTGCGGGGTTTATACGAAAAACTGTTTTTT
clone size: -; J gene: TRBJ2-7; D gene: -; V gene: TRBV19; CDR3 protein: CASSRGYGEQYF; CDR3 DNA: TGTGCCAGTAGTAGAGGGTACGGCGAGCAGTACTTC